The rows below give T cell receptor beta chains drawn from one sample of a study of blood T cells in healthy people across ages. MiXCR was run by TCRdb on the 5' RACE reads, yielding one entry per CDR3 protein. This table holds about 700,000 distinct CDR3 sequences, about 32% found once. Sample: blood. These receptor sequences come from a woman aged 80 or older in good health. Each CDR3 is given with its conserved first and last residue. Fields, in order: J gene, V gene, D gene, clone size, CDR3 DNA, CDR3 protein. D genes are given only for firm matches. Clone size appears in some rows only: once, few, many, or a class for an expanded clone.

TRBJ1-6 | TRBV6-1 | - | many | TGTGCCAGCAGTGCGGAGGGAATCGGCTCACCCCTCCACTTT | CASSAEGIGSPLHF
TRBJ2-5 | TRBV9 | - | many | TGTGCCAGCAGCGTAGGACTAGTAAACCAAGAGACCCAGTACTTC | CASSVGLVNQETQYF
TRBJ2-7 | TRBV21-1 | - | many | TGTGCCAGCAGCAAATATCGGAGCTCCTACGAGCAGTACTTC | CASSKYRSSYEQYF
TRBJ1-4 | TRBV18 | - | few | TGTGCCAGCTCACCACCAGGCGGACCAAGAGGAGAAAAACTGTTTTTT | CASSPPGGPRGEKLFF
TRBJ1-2 | TRBV2 | - | few | TGTGCCAGCAGTGAAGGGCAGGTCCATGGCTACACCTTC | CASSEGQVHGYTF
TRBJ2-7 | TRBV9 | - | - | TGTGCCAGCAGTCCCCAGGGCAAGAAATTCTACGAGCAGTACTTC | CASSPQGKKFYEQYF
TRBJ1-5 | TRBV28 | - | many | TGTGCCACCTCAGCGGTAAGCAATCAGCCCCAGCATTTT | CATSAVSNQPQHF
TRBJ2-2 | TRBV5-1 | TRBD1 | - | TGCGCCAGCAGCTCCCAACAGGGGTCGGCCGGGGAGCTGTTTTTT | CASSSQQGSAGELFF
TRBJ2-5 | TRBV20-1 | TRBD2 | many | TGCAGTGCCCCGGGACTAGCGGGGGGTCCCACGGGGACCCAGTACTTC | CSAPGLAGGPTGTQYF
TRBJ1-1 | TRBV2 | - | few | TGTGCCAGCAGACAGGCTCTGAACACTGAAGCTTTCTTT | CASRQALNTEAFF
TRBJ1-5 | TRBV7-9 | - | - | TGTGCCAGCAGCTTAGCGCTGGGACAATTCAATCAGCCCCAGCATTTT | CASSLALGQFNQPQHF
TRBJ1-1 | TRBV20-1 | TRBD1 | many | TGCAGTGCTGGGGGGACAGTGAACACTGAAGCTTTCTTT | CSAGGTVNTEAFF
TRBJ1-2 | TRBV29-1 | - | few | TGCAGCGTGGAATTAAAGTTGAACTATGGCTACACCTTC | CSVELKLNYGYTF
TRBJ2-7 | TRBV28 | TRBD2 | many | TGTGCCAGCAGTTCCCTAGCGGGGCCTTCCTACGAGCAGTACTTC | CASSSLAGPSYEQYF
TRBJ2-6 | TRBV7-2 | - | many | TGTGCCAGCAGCTGGGACTCCTGGGGGGCCAACGTCCTGACTTTC | CASSWDSWGANVLTF
TRBJ2-1 | TRBV5-1 | TRBD2 | many | TGCGCCAGCAGCACCCTAGCGGACTCCTACAATGAGCAGTTCTTC | CASSTLADSYNEQFF
TRBJ1-6 | TRBV12-3/TRBV12-4 | TRBD1 | many | TGTGCCAGCAGTCCGGCGACAGGGCAGGCTTCACCCCTCCACTTT | CASSPATGQASPLHF
TRBJ2-7 | TRBV6-1 | - | - | TGTGCCAGCAGTGAAAATTCTCGGGGGAGCCCCTACGAGCAGTACTTC | CASSENSRGSPYEQYF
TRBJ2-4 | TRBV20-1 | - | - | TGCAGTGCTAGAGGCGCTGGACAACCCTTAGCCAAAAACATTCAGTACTTC | CSARGAGQPLAKNIQYF
TRBJ1-4 | TRBV29-1 | - | - | TGCAGCGTTGGCCTGGAGGCAGCAACTAATGAAAAACTGTTTTTT | CSVGLEAATNEKLFF
TRBJ1-6 | TRBV4-1 | - | - | TGCGCCAGCAGCCAAGTATGGGGGACCTATAATTCACCCCTCCACTTT | CASSQVWGTYNSPLHF
TRBJ1-5 | TRBV6-1 | - | many | TGTGCCAGCAGTGTAAGCGGGGACAATCAGCCCCAGCATTTT | CASSVSGDNQPQHF
TRBJ2-3 | TRBV28 | TRBD1 | many | TGTGCCACCCTGCAGGGGGCTGGAGATACGCAGTATTTT | CATLQGAGDTQYF
TRBJ1-1 | TRBV6-6 | - | - | TGTGCCAGCAGGAACAGGGATGACACTGAAGCTTTCTTT | CASRNRDDTEAFF
TRBJ1-2 | TRBV7-9 | - | - | TGTGCCAGCAGCTTATCTTTTCCAGGGGCGCATAACGGATGTGGCTACACCTTC | CASSLSFPGAHNGCGYTF
TRBJ1-1 | TRBV21-1 | - | few | TGTGCCAGCAACTATAACACAGGGAAGAACACTGAAGCTTTCTTT | CASNYNTGKNTEAFF
TRBJ1-3 | TRBV9 | - | - | TGTGCCAGCAGCCCCACCGGAGGGTTAGGAAACACCATATATTTT | CASSPTGGLGNTIYF
TRBJ1-3 | TRBV5-1 | - | - | TGCGCCAGCAGCTTGCAGATGGTCGGGAGCTCTGGAAACACCATATATTTT | CASSLQMVGSSGNTIYF
TRBJ2-3 | TRBV7-9 | TRBD2 | many | TGTGCCAGCAGCCCTTCGGGGCGGGGGGTCACAGATACGCAGTATTTT | CASSPSGRGVTDTQYF
TRBJ1-6 | TRBV27 | - | - | TGTGCCAGCAGTCCCTGGCCCGGACCCCCCCTCCACTTT | CASSPWPGPPLHF
TRBJ2-7 | TRBV12-5 | - | many | TGTGCTAGTGGTCCCACCGGCGTAGGGTTCTTCTCCTACGAGCAGTACTTC | CASGPTGVGFFSYEQYF
TRBJ2-3 | TRBV20-1 | TRBD1 | many | TGCAGTGCCCCCCGACAGGGCCGCACAGATACGCAGTATTTT | CSAPRQGRTDTQYF
TRBJ2-7 | TRBV5-5 | - | many | TGTGCCAGCAGCTTATCCCTCTCCGGGGCTCAAAATTCCTACGAGCAGTACTTC | CASSLSLSGAQNSYEQYF
TRBJ2-1 | TRBV5-1 | - | - | TGCGCCAGCAGCTTGGACGGTGAGCAGTTCTTC | CASSLDGEQFF
TRBJ2-3 | TRBV6-2/TRBV6-3 | - | many | TGTGCCAGCAGTTCCCTCCGGGACAGCACAGATACGCAGTATTTT | CASSSLRDSTDTQYF
TRBJ2-7 | TRBV5-1 | - | medium-sized | TGCGCCAGCAGCCTTTCTCCCGACTACGAGCAGTACTTC | CASSLSPDYEQYF
TRBJ2-2 | TRBV11-3 | TRBD2 | few | TGTGCCAGCAGCCCCCAAACCCTAGCGGGGGGAAACACCGGGGAGCTGTTTTTT | CASSPQTLAGGNTGELFF
TRBJ2-5 | TRBV2 | - | many | TGTGCCAGCAAAGGGGGTTTGGAGACCCAGTACTTC | CASKGGLETQYF
TRBJ2-7 | TRBV7-2 | TRBD1 | - | TGTGCCAGCAGCGTGACAGGGAGTAGCGAGCAGTACTTC | CASSVTGSSEQYF
TRBJ1-1 | TRBV12-3/TRBV12-4 | TRBD1 | many | TGTGCCAGCAGTCCCGGGACAGGGACCACTGAAGCTTTCTTT | CASSPGTGTTEAFF
TRBJ2-3 | TRBV20-1 | TRBD2 | many | TGCAGTGCTAGTGGCCGCGCTAGCGGGTTGTACACAGATACGCAGTATTTT | CSASGRASGLYTDTQYF
TRBJ1-1 | TRBV5-1 | - | - | TGCGCCAGCAGAGGTATAGGGAACACTGAAGCTTTCTTT | CASRGIGNTEAFF
TRBJ2-7 | TRBV10-3 | - | many | TGTGCCATCAGGACAGGTTCGGCCTACGAGCAGTACTTC | CAIRTGSAYEQYF
TRBJ2-3 | TRBV6-5 | TRBD2 | many | TGTGCCAGCAGATTATATAGCGGGGGTAGCACAGATACGCAGTATTTT | CASRLYSGGSTDTQYF
TRBJ1-2 | TRBV5-1 | - | - | TGCGCCAGCAGCCAAAGTCAAGAAAGGGACTATGGCTACACCTTC | CASSQSQERDYGYTF
TRBJ1-5 | TRBV12-3/TRBV12-4 | TRBD1 | many | TGTGCCAGCAGCAGGACAGGGACGGCGGCCAATCAGCCCCAGCATTTT | CASSRTGTAANQPQHF
TRBJ2-5 | TRBV5-1 | TRBD1 | many | TGCGCCAGCAGCTCGTCCGGGACAGGCCGGGAGACCCAGTACTTC | CASSSSGTGRETQYF
TRBJ2-2 | TRBV2 | - | - | TGTGCCACCAAAAGGGACGGGTACACCGGGGAGCTGTTTTTT | CATKRDGYTGELFF
TRBJ2-7 | TRBV7-2 | TRBD2 | many | TGTGCCAGCAGCTACGGACTAGCGGGGAACAAGTACGAGCAGTACTTC | CASSYGLAGNKYEQYF
TRBJ2-5 | TRBV4-1 | TRBD2 | - | TGCGCCAGCAGCAGACGTGGGCTAGCGGAGATACAAGAGACCCAGTACTTC | CASSRRGLAEIQETQYF
TRBJ1-5 | TRBV27 | - | many | TGTGCCAGCAGCCGAGAGGGGCGCGGCAATCAGCCCCAGCATTTT | CASSREGRGNQPQHF
TRBJ2-5 | TRBV5-1 | - | many | TGCGCCAGCAGCTTGGTCATGACAGAGACCCAGTACTTC | CASSLVMTETQYF
TRBJ2-7 | TRBV5-1 | TRBD1 | - | TGCGCCAGCAGCGGAGGGACAGGGGGGATCTACGAGCAGTACTTC | CASSGGTGGIYEQYF
TRBJ1-1 | TRBV6-5 | - | few | TGTGCCAGCAGTCGCCCCCGGGAGGTGAACACTGAAGCTTTCTTT | CASSRPREVNTEAFF
TRBJ2-7 | TRBV10-3 | TRBD2 | - | TGTGCCATCGGAGGGACTAGCGTCTACGAGCAGTACTTC | CAIGGTSVYEQYF
TRBJ2-1 | TRBV29-1 | TRBD2 | many | TGCAGCGGTGGGAGGGAACAGGTCCCCGGGGATGAGCAGTTCTTC | CSGGREQVPGDEQFF
TRBJ1-4 | TRBV14 | - | few | TGTGCCAGCAGCCCAAGCCAAGCAACTAATGAAAAACTGTTTTTT | CASSPSQATNEKLFF
TRBJ1-2 | TRBV15 | - | - | TGTGCCACCAGCAGAGTCGATAGGACTAACTATGGCTACACCTTC | CATSRVDRTNYGYTF
TRBJ1-2 | TRBV12-3/TRBV12-4 | - | - | TGTGCCAGCAGTGGAAGGACACAAAACCGATATGGCTACACCTTC | CASSGRTQNRYGYTF
TRBJ2-5 | TRBV3-1 | TRBD2 | many | TGTGCCAGCAGCCACACTAGCGGGGCGGGGACCCAGTACTTC | CASSHTSGAGTQYF